The source of this T cell receptor beta chain is a study of blood T cell repertoires in COVID-19. Germline assignment: CDR1 GTSNPN and CDR2 SVGIG (reference sequence). The CDR3 has 14 amino acids. The V end was cut by 4 bases, the J end by 2 bases, with 15 bases between. TCRdb keeps only in-frame clones here, not all; method: immunoSEQ multiplex PCR. Of roughly 280,000 clones in the sample, around nine tenths were seen once. The receptor was derived from a man aged 30 to 45 with active or convalescent COVID-19. V and J are TRBV30 and TRBJ2-7; D may be TRBD1 (5 bases). The specimen was peripheral blood. The CDR3 loop reads CAWKLDTNTYEQYF. As DNA, the CDR3 is TGTGCCTGGAAACTGGACACCAATACCTACGAGCAGTACTTC.